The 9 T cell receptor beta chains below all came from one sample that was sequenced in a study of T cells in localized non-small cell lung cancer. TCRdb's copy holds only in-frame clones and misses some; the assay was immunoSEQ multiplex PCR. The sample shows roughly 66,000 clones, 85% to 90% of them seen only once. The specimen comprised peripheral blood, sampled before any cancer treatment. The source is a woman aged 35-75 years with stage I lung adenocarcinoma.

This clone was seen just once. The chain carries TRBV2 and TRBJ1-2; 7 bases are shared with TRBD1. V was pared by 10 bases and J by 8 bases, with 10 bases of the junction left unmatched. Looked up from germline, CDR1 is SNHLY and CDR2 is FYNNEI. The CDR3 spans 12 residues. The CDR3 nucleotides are TGTGCCACCTCCGCAGGGGGTGAAGGCTACACCTTC. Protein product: CATSAGGEGYTF.

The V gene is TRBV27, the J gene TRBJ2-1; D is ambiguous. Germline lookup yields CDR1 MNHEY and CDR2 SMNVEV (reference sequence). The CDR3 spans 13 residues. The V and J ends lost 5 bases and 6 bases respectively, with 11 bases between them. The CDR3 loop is CASSPTGSNEQFF. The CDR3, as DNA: TGTGCCAGCAGTCCCACCGGGTCCAATGAGCAGTTCTTC.

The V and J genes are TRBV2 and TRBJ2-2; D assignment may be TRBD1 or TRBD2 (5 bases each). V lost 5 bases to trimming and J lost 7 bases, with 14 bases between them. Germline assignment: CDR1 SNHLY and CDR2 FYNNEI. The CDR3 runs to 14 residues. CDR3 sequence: CASSSTGRGGELFF. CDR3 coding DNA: TGTGCCAGCAGTTCAACGGGACGGGGCGGGGAGCTGTTTTTT.

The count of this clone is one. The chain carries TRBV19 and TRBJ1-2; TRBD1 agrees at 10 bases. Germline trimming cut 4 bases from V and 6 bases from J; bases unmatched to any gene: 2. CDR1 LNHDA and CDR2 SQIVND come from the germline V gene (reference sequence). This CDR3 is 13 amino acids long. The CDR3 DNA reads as TGTGCCAGTAGTACGACAGGGGGCGATGGCTACACCTTC. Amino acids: CASSTTGGDGYTF.

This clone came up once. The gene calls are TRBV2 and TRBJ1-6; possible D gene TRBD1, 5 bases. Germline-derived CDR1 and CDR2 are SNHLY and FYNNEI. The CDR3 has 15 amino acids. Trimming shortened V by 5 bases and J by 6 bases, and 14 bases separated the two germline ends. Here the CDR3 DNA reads TGTGCCAGCAGTATTCTAGGGCAGGGTAATTCACCCCTCCACTTT. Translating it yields CASSILGQGNSPLHF.

CDR3 sequence (DNA): TGTGCCAGCAGTGGACAGAACAATCAGCCCCAGCATTTT. It translates to CASSGQNNQPQHF. The V call is TRBV5-6, the J call TRBJ1-5; perhaps TRBD1 as D (6 bases). The CDR3 is 13 residues long. Germline lookup yields CDR1 SGHDT and CDR2 YYEEEE. V was cut by 5 bases and J by 3 bases, with 9 bases left in between.

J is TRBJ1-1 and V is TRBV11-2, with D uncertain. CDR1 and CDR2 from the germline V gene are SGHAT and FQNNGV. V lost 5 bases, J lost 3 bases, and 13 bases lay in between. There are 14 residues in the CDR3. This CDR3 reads CASSPFHGDTEAFF. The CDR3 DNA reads TGTGCCAGCAGCCCCTTTCACGGAGACACTGAAGCTTTCTTT.

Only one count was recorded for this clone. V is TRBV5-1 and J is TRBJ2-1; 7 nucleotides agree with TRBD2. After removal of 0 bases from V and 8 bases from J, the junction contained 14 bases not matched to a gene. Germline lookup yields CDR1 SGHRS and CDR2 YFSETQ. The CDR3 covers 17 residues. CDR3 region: CASSLAPLNAGDHEQFF. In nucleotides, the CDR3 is TGCGCCAGCAGCTTGGCTCCTCTTAACGCGGGGGACCATGAGCAGTTCTTC. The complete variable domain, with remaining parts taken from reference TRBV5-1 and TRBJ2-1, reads KAGVTQTPRYLIKTRGQQVTLSCSPISGHRSVSWYQQTPGQGLQFLFEYFSETQRNKGNFPGRFSGRQFSNSRSEMNVSTLELGDSALYLCASSLAPLNAGDHEQFFGPGTRLTVL.

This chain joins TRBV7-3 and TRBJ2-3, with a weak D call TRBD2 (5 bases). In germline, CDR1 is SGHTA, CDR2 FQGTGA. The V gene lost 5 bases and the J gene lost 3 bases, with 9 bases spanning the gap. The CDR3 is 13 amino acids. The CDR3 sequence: CASSPRGTDTQYF. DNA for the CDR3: TGTGCCAGCAGCCCTAGAGGGACAGATACGCAGTATTTT. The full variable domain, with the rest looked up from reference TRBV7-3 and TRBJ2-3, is GAGVSQTPSNKVTEKGKYVELRCDPISGHTALYWYRQSLGQGPEFLIYFQGTGAADDSGLPNDRFFAVRPEGSVSTLKIQRTERGDSAVYLCASSPRGTDTQYFGPGTRLTVL.